One sample yielded the 31 T cell receptor beta chains listed below, sequenced in a study of cytomegalovirus exposure and HLA in healthy donors (dated by TCRdb to 2016 to 2017). The library relied on the immunoSEQ multiplex PCR assay. TCRdb obtained this table from immuneACCESS and retained in-frame rearrangements with V and J assigned. These tables miss some clones; where compared with another copy, unresolved V genes account for less than half of the shortfall, and the remainder is unexplained. The sample table holds 80,000 to 100,000 clones, of which over 75% were seen once. The ten largest account for about 5.7% of the sample. The sample taken for sequencing was PBMCs. These receptors were obtained from a man aged 18 to 30 in good health and CMV-seropositive.

V usage is TRBV4-2 and J usage is TRBJ1-1; tentative D call: TRBD1 (5 bases). The CDR3 covers 15 residues. Per germline, CDR1 LGHNA and CDR2 YNFKEQ. V lost 1 base and J 5 bases, leaving 14 bases between the germline ends. CDR3 nucleotide sequence: TGTGCCAGCAGCCAAGGTGGGACTTTTTGGACTGAAGCTTTCTTT. Translated: CASSQGGTFWTEAFF.

The chain employs TRBV19 and TRBJ2-5, with 10 bases aligning to TRBD2. Unmatched junction bases numbered 16, after V lost 5 bases and J lost 4 bases. Germline values: CDR1 LNHDA, CDR2 SQIVND (reference sequence). The CDR3 contains 18 residues. Here the CDR3 reads CASSFRLAGDGIGETQYF. In DNA form, the CDR3 reads TGTGCCAGTAGTTTCAGACTAGCGGGCGATGGAATCGGAGAGACCCAGTACTTC.

The gene calls are TRBV6-5 and TRBJ1-4; 7 positions match TRBD1. V shed 5 bases, J shed 8 bases, and the junction held 8 bases outside the gene matches. The CDR3 has 14 residues. The V gene's germline CDR1 is MNHEY and CDR2 SVGAGI. The CDR3 DNA reads as TGTGCCAGCAGTCCGGGACAGAGGGCCGAAAAACTGTTTTTT. It yields the protein CASSPGQRAEKLFF.

V usage is TRBV7-9 and J usage is TRBJ2-5; 9 bases are shared with TRBD2. Germline loops: CDR1 SEHNR, CDR2 FQNEAQ (reference sequence). This CDR3 region has 16 residues. V lost 3 bases, J lost 4 bases, and 9 bases stayed unmatched. CDR3 amino acids: CASSLGLAGSGETQYF. The CDR3, as DNA: TGTGCCAGCAGCTTGGGCCTAGCGGGGTCTGGAGAGACCCAGTACTTC.

The chain combines TRBV5-1 with TRBJ1-4; no firm D call. Deletions cut 2 bases from V and 5 bases from J, with 16 bases between. Germline V CDR1 and CDR2: SGHRS, YFSETQ. The CDR3 runs to 16 residues. The DNA of the CDR3 is TGCGCCAGCAGCTTCGCATCGGTTAGAGGGAATGAAAAACTGTTTTTT. It translates to CASSFASVRGNEKLFF.

In the case of this clone: The same CDR3 arises from other DNA sequences in this sample as well. This CDR3 is CASSLTSGQETQYF. The CDR3, as DNA: TGCGCCAGCAGCCTAACTAGCGGACAAGAGACCCAGTACTTC. The gene calls are TRBV5-1 and TRBJ2-5; 8 bases are shared with TRBD2. V trimming: 4 bases; J trimming: 2 bases; junction bases outside the gene matches: 4. Per germline, CDR1 SGHRS and CDR2 YFSETQ. The CDR3 is 14 amino acids.

The chain is built from TRBV11-2 and TRBJ2-7; a weak D match, TRBD2 (5 bases). The V gene lost 4 bases and the J gene lost 3 bases, with 10 bases spanning the gap. The germline gives CDR1 SGHAT, CDR2 FQNNGV. The CDR3 length is 13 residues. CDR3 sequence reads: CASSSGNRYEQYF. The CDR3 DNA sequence: TGTGCCAGCAGCTCGGGAAATCGCTACGAGCAGTACTTC. Filled out from reference TRBV11-2 and TRBJ2-7, the complete variable domain reads EAGVAQSPRYKIIEKRQSVAFWCNPISGHATLYWYQQILGQGPKLLIQFQNNGVVDDSQLPKDRFSAERLKGVDSTLKIQPAKLEDSAVYLCASSSGNRYEQYFGPGTRLTVT.

The chain employs TRBV7-2 and TRBJ1-2; 7 bases fit TRBD1. The CDR3 totals 13 residues. V dropped 3 bases and J dropped 8; count of bases not matched to a gene: 6. Germline loops: CDR1 SGHTA, CDR2 FQGNSA. CDR3 residues: CASSFDRVRGYTF. For the CDR3, the DNA is TGTGCCAGCAGCTTTGACAGGGTCAGGGGCTACACCTTC.

The V and J genes are TRBV2 and TRBJ2-3, with a possible D match to TRBD2 (7 bases). Germline V lookup: CDR1 SNHLY, CDR2 FYNNEI. The CDR3 covers 15 residues. V shed 2 bases and J shed 3 bases, with 12 bases lying between them. The CDR3 DNA sequence: TGTGCCAGCAGTGAATTTCGGGGGGCAACAGATACGCAGTATTTT. Residues: CASSEFRGATDTQYF.

The DNA for the CDR3 is TGCGCCAGCAGGGTGGCTAGCGGGAGGGAATACAATGAGCAGTTCTTC. As protein: CASRVASGREYNEQFF. The rearrangement uses TRBV5-1 and TRBJ2-1, with 12 bases aligning to TRBD2. Trimming took 5 bases from V and 4 from J; bases not matched to a gene: 7. The CDR3 loop spans 16 amino acids. Per the germline V gene, CDR1 is SGHRS and CDR2 is YFSETQ. Supplemented by reference TRBV5-1 and TRBJ2-1, the full variable domain reads KAGVTQTPRYLIKTRGQQVTLSCSPISGHRSVSWYQQTPGQGLQFLFEYFSETQRNKGNFPGRFSGRQFSNSRSEMNVSTLELGDSALYLCASRVASGREYNEQFFGPGTRLTVL.

The chain couples TRBV5-1 to TRBJ2-1; D perhaps matches TRBD1 (5 bases). Germline V gene lookup returns CDR1 SGHRS and CDR2 YFSETQ. The CDR3 runs to 14 residues. The V end lost 0 bases, the J end lost 5 bases, and 9 bases lay between the germline ends. The CDR3 nucleotides are TGCGCCAGCAGCTTGGATGTAGGGGACAATGAGCAGTTCTTC. As protein: CASSLDVGDNEQFF.

The V and J genes are TRBV27 and TRBJ2-2, with 8 positions matching TRBD2. Germline CDR1 reads MNHEY; CDR2 reads SMNVEV (reference sequence). The CDR3 loop spans 17 amino acids. V trimming: 2 bases; J trimming: 2 bases; junction bases outside the gene matches: 7. In DNA form, the CDR3 reads TGTGCCAGCAGTTTAACCCCGGTAGCGGGAAACACCGGGGAGCTGTTTTTT. Translating gives CASSLTPVAGNTGELFF.

V usage is TRBV27 and J usage is TRBJ1-5, with D maybe TRBD1 (6 bases). Trimming pared 3 bases from V and 7 bases from J, leaving 22 bases between. Germline V lookup: CDR1 MNHEY, CDR2 SMNVEV (reference sequence). The CDR3 totals 17 residues. CDR3 nucleotide sequence: TGTGCCAGCAGTTTCCTCCCAAGGGCGGGGGCGGACCAGCCCCAGCATTTT. The encoded protein is CASSFLPRAGADQPQHF.

J is TRBJ1-1 and V is TRBV7-2, with a tentative D call TRBD1 (5 bases). Germline CDR1 reads SGHTA; CDR2 reads FQGNSA. CDR3 length: 14 residues. V was pared by 2 bases and J by 3 bases, with 10 bases between. CDR3 sequence reads: CASSLLGGDTEAFF. The CDR3 coding sequence is TGTGCCAGCAGCTTACTGGGGGGGGACACTGAAGCTTTCTTT.

The genes are TRBV18 and TRBJ1-5; D may be TRBD1 (5 bases). Per germline, CDR1 KGHSH and CDR2 LQKENI. This CDR3 has 14 residues. Trimming took 2 bases from V and 5 from J, leaving 10 bases between them. In DNA, the CDR3 is TGTGCCAGCTCACCATACGTAGGGGATCAGCCCCAGCATTTT. Amino acid sequence: CASSPYVGDQPQHF.

V gene TRBV18 combines with J gene TRBJ1-1; D possibly corresponds to TRBD1 (6 bases). The germline V gene encodes CDR1 KGHSH and CDR2 LQKENI. The CDR3 has 13 amino acids. Trimming stripped 4 bases from V and 3 bases from J, with 9 bases between. The CDR3: CASSQGVDTEAFF. In DNA form, the CDR3 reads TGTGCCAGCTCACAGGGGGTAGACACTGAAGCTTTCTTT.

The genes are TRBV5-6 and TRBJ2-7, with D unresolved. This CDR3 contains 15 residues. V lost 0 bases to trimming and J lost 5 bases, with 15 bases between them. CDR1 is SGHDT, CDR2 YYEEEE, per germline. The CDR3: CASSLVINPENEQYF. CDR3 bases: TGTGCCAGCAGCTTGGTGATTAATCCAGAAAACGAGCAGTACTTC. Variable domain in full (rest from reference TRBV5-6 and TRBJ2-7): DAGVTQSPTHLIKTRGQQVTLRCSPKSGHDTVSWYQQALGQGPQFIFQYYEEEERQRGNFPDRFSGHQFPNYSSELNVNALLLGDSALYLCASSLVINPENEQYFGPGTRLTVT.

This clone was recorded only once. DNA of the CDR3: TGCGCCAGCAGCTTGGAGGCTAGCCGTTACAATGAGCAGTTCTTC. This sequence encodes CASSLEASRYNEQFF. The genes are TRBV5-1 and TRBJ2-1; D possibly corresponds to TRBD2 (5 bases). This CDR3 contains 15 residues. Germline CDR1 reads SGHRS; CDR2 reads YFSETQ. V shed 0 bases and J shed 4 bases, with 11 bases lying between them.

This chain connects TRBV5-1 to TRBJ1-1; 11 bases agree with TRBD1. Losses at the gene ends were 0 bases for V and 4 bases for J; bases not matched to a gene: 20. The CDR3 extends over 21 amino acids. The germline V gene encodes CDR1 SGHRS and CDR2 YFSETQ. The CDR3 region is CASSLASGGMWFGTGGTEAFF. DNA for the CDR3: TGCGCCAGCAGCTTGGCCTCAGGGGGGATGTGGTTTGGGACAGGGGGCACTGAAGCTTTCTTT.

The chain uses TRBV4-2 and TRBJ2-1; D perhaps matches TRBD2 (6 bases). The V gene's germline CDR1 is LGHNA and CDR2 YNFKEQ. The CDR3 consists of 16 residues. Trimming shortened V by 0 bases and J by 6 bases, and 15 bases separated the two germline ends. Here the CDR3 reads CASSQDLGEAINEQFF. CDR3 in DNA: TGTGCCAGCAGCCAAGATTTGGGGGAGGCGATCAATGAGCAGTTCTTC.

The J gene is TRBJ1-2, the V gene TRBV27; 9 bases are a match to TRBD1. V shed 6 bases, J shed 7 bases, and the junction held 9 bases outside the gene matches. This CDR3 has 14 amino acids. Germline V gene lookup returns CDR1 MNHEY and CDR2 SMNVEV (reference sequence). Here the CDR3 DNA reads TGTGCCAGCAGCCTTTTACAGGGGGCGGGTGGCTACACCTTC. Protein: CASSLLQGAGGYTF.

Written as DNA, the CDR3 is TGTGCCAGCAGTTGGGGACAGGATCACACCGGGGAGCTGTTTTTT. Protein sequence: CASSWGQDHTGELFF. The chain joins TRBV6-6 to TRBJ2-2; 8 positions match TRBD1. The CDR3 has 15 residues. CDR1 is MNHNY and CDR2 is SVGAGI in the germline V gene (reference sequence). The V gene end was trimmed by 4 bases and the J gene end by 3 bases; junction bases not matched to a gene: 4.

This clone was detected only a few times. The V and J genes are TRBV7-2 and TRBJ1-1; no reliable D call. This CDR3 comprises 12 residues. CDR1 and CDR2 from the germline V gene are SGHTA and FQGNSA. The CDR3 loop is CAAERGRLQAFF. Written as DNA, the CDR3 is TGTGCTGCCGAAAGAGGGAGGTTACAAGCTTTCTTT.

The V gene is TRBV9, the J gene TRBJ1-3; TRBD1 might be the D (5 bases). With 1 base removed from V and 0 bases from J, the gap between germline ends came to 17 bases. The CDR3 sequence is 18 residues long. CDR1 is SGDLS, CDR2 YYNGEE, per germline. The CDR3 DNA sequence: TGTGCCAGCAGCGTATCCTCGGGGGGACGAAACTCTGGAAACACCATATATTTT. Translating it yields CASSVSSGGRNSGNTIYF.

This clone was picked up a small number of times. This rearrangement joins TRBV7-9 to TRBJ1-2; TRBD1 agrees at 7 bases. V lost 5 bases to trimming and J lost 4 bases; unmatched junction nucleotides: 7. The CDR3 totals 14 residues. The germline V gene has CDR1 SEHNR and CDR2 FQNEAQ (reference sequence). The CDR3 protein is CASSQGQSTYGYTF. The CDR3 DNA sequence: TGTGCCAGCAGCCAGGGACAGTCTACCTATGGCTACACCTTC.

This clone is judged large. J is TRBJ1-2 and V is TRBV27; maybe TRBD1 (6 bases). CDR1 and CDR2 (germline): MNHEY, SMNVEV (reference sequence). Trimming removed 5 bases from V and 5 bases from J, with 24 bases in between. The CDR3 extends over 17 amino acids. The CDR3 DNA reads TGTGCCAGCAGTCCCGTCGCGGGGGCCCCGGCAGTTTATGGCTACACCTTC. The encoded protein is CASSPVAGAPAVYGYTF.

The chain is built from TRBV5-1 and TRBJ1-1; D is unclear. Germline assignment: CDR1 SGHRS and CDR2 YFSETQ. CDR3 length: 17 amino acids. V gave up 3 bases and J gave up 0 bases, with 18 bases separating them. Here the CDR3 DNA reads TGCGCCAGCAGCTCCGCATTGCTCGACACCCTGAACACTGAAGCTTTCTTT. It encodes CASSSALLDTLNTEAFF.

The CDR3 sequence is CASSLYSGEQFF. The CDR3, as DNA: TGTGCCAGTAGTCTCTATAGCGGCGAGCAGTTCTTC. The genes are TRBV19 and TRBJ2-1, with D perhaps TRBD2 (6 bases). The CDR3 runs to 12 residues. Germline CDR1 is LNHDA and CDR2 is SQIVND (reference sequence). V was cut by 5 bases and J by 10 bases, with 12 bases left in between.

This clone was detected a few times. J is TRBJ2-5 and V is TRBV4-2; D possibly corresponds to TRBD1 (5 bases). Trimming removed 0 bases from V and 4 bases from J, with 12 bases in between. This CDR3 spans 15 amino acids. From germline, CDR1 is LGHNA and CDR2 YNFKEQ. CDR3 amino acids: CASSQDRGTAETQYF. The CDR3 nucleotides are TGTGCCAGCAGCCAAGATAGGGGTACGGCAGAGACCCAGTACTTC.

This clone was detected only once. The rearrangement joins TRBV6-1 to TRBJ2-1; D uncertain. The CDR3 consists of 16 residues. CDR1 MNHNS and CDR2 SASEGT come from the germline V gene. V shed 0 bases and J shed 7 bases, with 16 bases lying between them. The CDR3 protein is CASSEALNRRENEQFF. The DNA for the CDR3 is TGTGCCAGCAGTGAAGCTCTGAACCGAAGAGAGAATGAGCAGTTCTTC.

This clone appeared a few times. The genes are TRBV11-2 and TRBJ2-5; D ambiguous. This CDR3 has 13 residues. V lost 5 bases to trimming and J lost 4 bases, with 11 bases between them. Per the germline V gene, CDR1 is SGHAT and CDR2 is FQNNGV. In DNA form, the CDR3 reads TGTGCCAGCAGCCCGTCGAGGAGAGAGACCCAGTACTTC. This encodes CASSPSRRETQYF.